Below, 15 T cell receptor beta chains from the same sample are listed, as sequenced in a study of response to subunit inactivated influenza vaccine. TCRdb re-analysed the RT-PCR reads in MiXCR, keeping a single row per CDR3 protein. The profile shows under 850,000 distinct CDR3 sequences, roughly 18% of them singletons. Material: PBMCs from blood, obtained around 5 days after vaccination. Source of these receptors: a man over 45 who received an inactivated influenza vaccine.

This clonotype was seen repeatedly, ten times or more. The chain uses TRBV12-3 or TRBV12-4 and TRBJ2-3; TRBD2 aligns across 9 bases. The V and J ends lost 2 bases and 5 bases, in that order; junction bases with no gene match: 5. This CDR3 has 15 amino acids. The CDR3 sequence: CASSLSSGVVDTQYF. CDR3 bases: TGTGCCAGCAGTTTATCTAGCGGGGTTGTAGATACGCAGTATTTT.

The CDR3 here is CSVSGEAQYF. The CDR3 DNA reads as TGCAGCGTGTCAGGGGAGGCGCAGTATTTT. This chain links TRBV29-1 with TRBJ2-3, with D perhaps TRBD1 or TRBD2 (6 bases each). This CDR3 comprises 10 residues. The V and J ends lost 6 bases and 10 bases respectively, with 11 bases between them. CDR1 and CDR2 (germline): SQVTM, ANQGSEA.

This chain links TRBV12-3 or TRBV12-4 with TRBJ2-2; 13 bases are a match to TRBD2. Trimming took 6 bases from V and 6 from J; bases not matched to a gene: 4. The CDR3 is 15 amino acids. The CDR3 sequence is CASSRLAGGPGELFF. The CDR3 nucleotides are TGTGCCAGCAGCCGACTAGCGGGGGGACCCGGGGAGCTGTTTTTT.

This clonotype has only a few counts. The gene calls are TRBV11-2 and TRBJ2-7; 7 nucleotides match TRBD1. The germline V gene encodes CDR1 SGHAT and CDR2 FQNNGV. V was pared by 5 bases and J by 2 bases, with 6 bases of the junction left unmatched. This CDR3 is 14 amino acids long. The CDR3 protein is CASSSTGTAYEQYF. Written as DNA, the CDR3 is TGTGCCAGCAGCAGCACCGGGACAGCCTACGAGCAGTACTTC. Combining the CDR3 with reference TRBV11-2 and TRBJ2-7 gives the whole variable domain EAGVAQSPRYKIIEKRQSVAFWCNPISGHATLYWYQQILGQGPKLLIQFQNNGVVDDSQLPKDRFSAERLKGVDSTLKIQPAKLEDSAVYLCASSSTGTAYEQYFGPGTRLTVT.

This clonotype occurred many times. This chain joins TRBV12-3 or TRBV12-4 and TRBJ1-1; 8 positions agree with TRBD1. V gave up 6 bases and J gave up 3 bases; unmatched junction bases: 9. The CDR3 is 15 amino acids. CDR3 region: CASRDGQGEDTEAFF. CDR3 DNA: TGTGCCAGCAGAGACGGACAGGGCGAGGACACTGAAGCTTTCTTT.

The chain couples TRBV28 to TRBJ1-1; a weak D match, TRBD1 (5 bases). In germline, CDR1 is MDHEN, CDR2 SYDVKM. V lost 5 bases, J lost 1 base, and 14 bases lay in between. The CDR3 contains 15 residues. The CDR3 reads CASSPYFTGNTEAFF. CDR3 coding DNA: TGTGCCAGCAGTCCCTACTTTACAGGGAACACTGAAGCTTTCTTT.

The sample holds a few counts of this clonotype. The V call is TRBV12-3 or TRBV12-4, the J call TRBJ2-1; tentatively, D is TRBD2 (6 bases). The V and J ends lost 1 base and 10 bases respectively, with 11 bases between them. The CDR3 consists of 13 residues. The CDR3 nucleotides are TGTGCCAGCAGTTTAGTTACTAGCAGAGAGCAGTTCTTC. It encodes CASSLVTSREQFF.

The table lists this clonotype with a few counts. This chain links TRBV20-1 with TRBJ2-7; 8 nucleotides agree with TRBD1. This CDR3 comprises 14 residues. Losses at the gene ends were 6 bases for V and 2 bases for J; bases not matched to a gene: 9. CDR1 and CDR2 from the germline V gene are DFQATT and SNEGSKA (reference sequence). CDR3 amino acids: CSASRGQGAYEQYF. The CDR3 DNA reads TGCAGTGCCAGCCGTGGACAGGGCGCCTACGAGCAGTACTTC.

This clonotype was detected many times. This rearrangement joins TRBV7-8 to TRBJ1-1, with 8 bases fitting TRBD1. V shed 1 base, J shed 8 bases, and the junction held 0 bases outside the gene matches. Germline CDR1 SGHVS, CDR2 FQNEAQ. The CDR3 consists of 12 residues. DNA of the CDR3: TGTGCCAGCAGCTTAGGGGACAGGGAAGCTTTCTTT. Its translation is CASSLGDREAFF.

This chain joins TRBV12-3 or TRBV12-4 and TRBJ1-5; the D is unclear. The germline V and J ends were trimmed by 6 bases and 4 bases, with 7 bases remaining between them. This CDR3 comprises 12 residues. As DNA, the CDR3 is TGTGCCAGCAGACCCGGAAATCAGCCCCAGCATTTT. Amino acid sequence: CASRPGNQPQHF.

This clonotype was seen only a few times. The chain is built from TRBV29-1 and TRBJ2-1; weak D call: TRBD2 (5 bases). The germline V gene encodes CDR1 SQVTM and CDR2 ANQGSEA. The CDR3 has 11 amino acids. Deletions cut 7 bases from V and 9 bases from J, with 13 bases between. Here the CDR3 reads CSDRAVGEQFF. As DNA, the CDR3 is TGCAGCGACAGAGCGGTCGGTGAGCAGTTCTTC.

The chain carries TRBV7-2 and TRBJ1-5, with D hard to call. CDR1 and CDR2 (germline): SGHTA, FQGNSA. Trimming shortened V by 5 bases and J by 6 bases, and 8 bases separated the two germline ends. This CDR3 comprises 12 residues. The chain's CDR3 is CASSGRSQPQHF. The CDR3, as DNA: TGTGCCAGCAGCGGCCGTAGTCAGCCCCAGCATTTT.

This clonotype was picked up a small number of times. V and J are TRBV12-3 or TRBV12-4 and TRBJ1-2; D is uncertain. The CDR3 consists of 11 residues. Trimming removed 6 bases at V and 13 bases at J, with 15 bases between. Here the CDR3 DNA reads TGTGCCAGCAGCTCCGGACTGACCTCCACCTTC. Amino acid sequence: CASSSGLTSTF.

This chain links TRBV29-1 with TRBJ2-1; TRBD2 matches 14 bases. Trimming cost V 3 bases and J 5 bases; bases outside gene matches: 6. The CDR3 is 16 amino acids. CDR1 and CDR2 from the germline V gene are SQVTM and ANQGSEA. As DNA, the CDR3 is TGCAGCGTTGATGGGACTAGCGGGAGATATGACAATGAGCAGTTCTTC. It yields the protein CSVDGTSGRYDNEQFF.

This clonotype was found a few times. This chain joins TRBV7-9 and TRBJ2-7; D gene uncertain. The CDR3 has 12 residues. V was trimmed by 1 base and J by 5 bases, leaving 6 bases between them. The V gene's germline CDR1 is SEHNR and CDR2 FQNEAQ (reference sequence). The DNA of the CDR3 is TGTGCCAGCAGCTTAGGGTGGAACGAGCAGTACTTC. Protein sequence: CASSLGWNEQYF.